This T cell receptor beta chain derives from a study of neoadjuvant anti-PD-1 for oral cavity cancer. In the study overall: Non-progressing patients received a fourth nivolumab dose near day 43, then surgery on days 50-56. Study results and caveats: Only a few patients per response group were TCR-analyzed; validation needed. Higher pretreatment Treg/Th17 ratios tracked higher pretreatment blood clonality.

Most PBMC samples had around 480 ng input DNA in six replicates. Assay used: immunoSEQ multiplex PCR; TCRdb lists only in-frame clones, some missing. The sample has around 6,700 clones, about three quarters seen once; the top ten hold around 2.9%. V dropped 3 bases and J dropped 3 bases, with 10 bases sitting between them. The CDR3 length is 14 residues. Germline assignment: CDR1 SEHNR and CDR2 FQNEAQ (reference sequence). About this clone itself: Antigen specificity is unknown.

V and J are TRBV7-9 and TRBJ2-3; D is perhaps TRBD2 (5 bases). This TCR derives from a person aged 35-79 years with oral cavity squamous cell carcinoma. Sample: PBMCs, taken before nivolumab (anti-PD-1) treatment. CDR3 sequence reads: CASSFTRGTDTQYF. The CDR3 DNA reads as TGTGCCAGCAGCTTTACGAGAGGGACAGATACGCAGTATTTT.